This TCR beta chain was recorded in a study of cytomegalovirus exposure and HLA in healthy donors. Overall study context: Of all 400 or so donors who were genotyped, 70% to 85% belonged to the Caucasian-associated ancestry cluster.

The PCR made use of 60 Vbeta and 13 Jbeta primers. Data came from immunoSEQ multiplex PCR; TCRdb stores just in-frame clones and leaves some out. The sample carries about 120,000 clones, 77% recorded once. Germline loops: CDR1 SGHAT, CDR2 FQNNGV. This CDR3 is 16 amino acids long. With 5 bases removed from V and 4 bases from J, the gap between germline ends came to 17 bases. Note on this clone: Its antigen is as yet unknown.

Findings of the study overall: By a later analysis, the bulk of CMV-associated TCR beta chains appeared HLA-restricted. The availability of immune exposure information extended only to CMV serostatus.

What was sequenced was PBMCs. The chain employs TRBV11-2 and TRBJ1-4, with no clear D. The TCR was taken from a human donor in good health. CDR3 protein: CASSVSAGSVNEKLFF. In DNA form, the CDR3 reads TGTGCCAGCAGCGTTTCAGCCGGGAGCGTTAATGAAAAACTGTTTTTT.